This record looks at one TCR beta chain sequence and its context. Its antigen is unidentified. This record comes from a study of blood T cells in healthy people across ages. Study observations and caveats: Naive T cell percentage and TCR beta diversity correlated strongly.

Using a J-beta primer mix together with a sample-barcoded 5' primer, a second PCR was run for roughly 6 to 11 cycles. A template-switch adaptor that had 12 random nucleotides put a tag on each cDNA molecule. TCRdb analysed the 5' RACE reads with MiXCR anew, one entry per CDR3 protein. The sample comprises about 830,000 distinct CDR3 sequences, nearly 60% of which are singletons, and around 22% rests with the top ten. Germline V gene data show CDR1 as SQVTM and CDR2 as ANQGSEA. This CDR3 comprises 13 residues. The V and J ends lost 3 bases and 7 bases respectively, with 13 bases between them. V usage is TRBV29-1 and J usage is TRBJ2-1, with D maybe TRBD2 (5 bases). This clonotype was sampled from a man aged 25-45 years in good health. Sample: blood. The CDR3 sequence is CSVEAGVANEQFF. The CDR3 nucleotides read TGCAGCGTTGAGGCCGGGGTAGCTAATGAGCAGTTCTTC.